A selection of T cell receptor beta chains follows, all from one sample in a study of regulatory T cells in long-lasting Graves disease. TCRdb used MiXCR to reprocess the multiplex PCR reads, holding one entry per CDR3 protein. The table records hundreds of thousands of distinct CDR3 sequences, roughly 16% of them present only once. This sample also belongs to another study, concerning T cells in Graves' hyperthyroidism and ophthalmopathy.

The sample was peripheral blood mononuclear cells (PBMCs), taken at new diagnosis, from a patient treated with antithyroid drugs. The receptors were gathered from a woman in her twenties or thirties with Graves disease. Each CDR3 is given with its conserved first and last residue. The order of the fields is CDR3 protein, J gene, V gene, D gene, CDR3 length. The D gene is left open where the match is weak.

CDR3aa: CSAPDRVGDTQYF
j_gene: TRBJ2-3
v_gene: TRBV20-1
d_gene: TRBD1
len: 13

CDR3aa: CAIRPTELSPLHF
j_gene: TRBJ1-6
v_gene: TRBV10-3
d_gene: NA
len: 13

CDR3aa: CASRQSGSIDNEQFF
j_gene: TRBJ2-1
v_gene: TRBV28
d_gene: TRBD2
len: 15

CDR3aa: CASSPRAGARYEQYF
j_gene: TRBJ2-7
v_gene: TRBV5-1
d_gene: TRBD2
len: 15

CDR3aa: CASSLDRLNEQFF
j_gene: TRBJ2-1
v_gene: TRBV7-7
d_gene: NA
len: 13

CDR3aa: CASSLYTGETQYF
j_gene: TRBJ2-5
v_gene: TRBV7-9
d_gene: NA
len: 13

CDR3aa: CSAIPSYMAGYGYTF
j_gene: TRBJ1-2
v_gene: TRBV20-1
d_gene: NA
len: 15

CDR3aa: CASSITPDGARNNEQFF
j_gene: TRBJ2-1
v_gene: TRBV6-2/TRBV6-3
d_gene: NA
len: 17

CDR3aa: CASSLPSYEQFF
j_gene: TRBJ2-1
v_gene: TRBV5-1
d_gene: NA
len: 12

CDR3aa: CSRREGYGYTF
j_gene: TRBJ1-2
v_gene: TRBV29-1
d_gene: NA
len: 11

CDR3aa: CASSVGQFGTQYF
j_gene: TRBJ2-3
v_gene: TRBV9
d_gene: NA
len: 13

CDR3aa: CASSVGTSGSTDTQYF
j_gene: TRBJ2-3
v_gene: TRBV9
d_gene: TRBD2
len: 16

CDR3aa: CASSIVPRQGRTDTQYF
j_gene: TRBJ2-3
v_gene: TRBV19
d_gene: NA
len: 17

CDR3aa: CASSQDRTSGRQETQYF
j_gene: TRBJ2-5
v_gene: TRBV3-1
d_gene: TRBD2
len: 17

CDR3aa: CASSARTVNTEAFF
j_gene: TRBJ1-1
v_gene: TRBV5-4
d_gene: NA
len: 14

CDR3aa: CASSLAADLYSPLHF
j_gene: TRBJ1-6
v_gene: TRBV28
d_gene: NA
len: 15

CDR3aa: CGTLRQGTGGFSDTQYF
j_gene: TRBJ2-3
v_gene: TRBV28
d_gene: NA
len: 17

CDR3aa: CASTFSIINSYEQYF
j_gene: TRBJ2-7
v_gene: TRBV7-2
d_gene: NA
len: 15

CDR3aa: CASGASLEKLFF
j_gene: TRBJ1-4
v_gene: TRBV27
d_gene: NA
len: 12

CDR3aa: CASSSVTSGQHEQFF
j_gene: TRBJ2-1
v_gene: TRBV19
d_gene: TRBD2
len: 15

CDR3aa: CAAQGQESQPQHF
j_gene: TRBJ1-5
v_gene: TRBV10-3
d_gene: TRBD1
len: 13

CDR3aa: CASSLGFGQFNQPQHF
j_gene: TRBJ1-5
v_gene: TRBV7-9
d_gene: NA
len: 16

CDR3aa: CAWKARLAGDGGELFF
j_gene: TRBJ2-2
v_gene: TRBV30
d_gene: TRBD2
len: 16

CDR3aa: CASSKGGAVGNEQFF
j_gene: TRBJ2-1
v_gene: TRBV9
d_gene: NA
len: 15

CDR3aa: CASSLPGMNTGELFF
j_gene: TRBJ2-2
v_gene: TRBV28
d_gene: NA
len: 15

CDR3aa: CASSEADEQYF
j_gene: NA
v_gene: TRBV2
d_gene: NA
len: 11

CDR3aa: CASSPIMGAYEQYF
j_gene: TRBJ2-7
v_gene: TRBV28
d_gene: NA
len: 14

CDR3aa: CASSQRDREAFF
j_gene: TRBJ1-1
v_gene: TRBV3-1
d_gene: TRBD1
len: 12

CDR3aa: CASSPRQLNTEAFF
j_gene: TRBJ1-1
v_gene: TRBV18
d_gene: NA
len: 14